This is a list of T cell receptor beta chains from one sample in a study of OX40 agonist ivuxolimab in advanced cancers. The data were produced by immunoSEQ multiplex PCR, yet TCRdb's version contains in-frame clones alone and is incomplete. The profile shows approximately 61,000 clones, approximately 90% of them singletons. Specimen: CD4+ or CD8+ T cells sorted from blood, collected in a trial of the OX40 agonist ivuxolimab. These TCRs come from an adult with an advanced solid tumor such as melanoma, head and neck, liver or kidney cancer. Both conserved end residues are part of each CDR3. Each record gives: CDR3 DNA, CDR3 protein, J gene, CDR3 length, D gene, clone size, V gene. D genes are given only for firm matches. The size entry is marked missing in some rows and otherwise reads once, few, many or a size class.

CDR3nt: TGTGCCAGCAGCTTACTAGGTGGGACAGGATACAATGAGCAGTTCTTC; CDR3aa: CASSLLGGTGYNEQFF; j_gene: TRBJ2-1; len: 16; d_gene: TRBD1; abundance: .; v_gene: TRBV7-3
CDR3nt: TGTGCCAGCAGCACGAGGGACAGGTTTAGCTCTGGAAACACCATATATTTT; CDR3aa: CASSTRDRFSSGNTIYF; j_gene: TRBJ1-3; len: 17; d_gene: TRBD1; abundance: .; v_gene: TRBV11-2
CDR3nt: TGTGCCAGCAGTGAACCTGGGACAGGGGATGACTACACCTTC; CDR3aa: CASSEPGTGDDYTF; j_gene: TRBJ1-2; len: 14; d_gene: TRBD1; abundance: .; v_gene: TRBV6-5
CDR3nt: TGCGCCAGCAGCTCCGGACAGGGGACAGATACGCAGTATTTT; CDR3aa: CASSSGQGTDTQYF; j_gene: TRBJ2-3; len: 14; d_gene: TRBD1; abundance: .; v_gene: TRBV5-1
CDR3nt: TGTGCCAGCAGTTACCCTTCTAGCGGGGACGGGGAGCTGTTTTTT; CDR3aa: CASSYPSSGDGELFF; j_gene: TRBJ2-2; len: 15; d_gene: TRBD2; abundance: .; v_gene: TRBV6-5
CDR3nt: TGTGCCAGCAGCACCGGAGTAGGGTATCTTACGCAGTATTTT; CDR3aa: CASSTGVGYLTQYF; j_gene: TRBJ2-3; len: 14; d_gene: .; abundance: .; v_gene: TRBV7-9
CDR3nt: TGCGCCAGCAGCCAAGAACCCTCCCCACCCCTCCACTTT; CDR3aa: CASSQEPSPPLHF; j_gene: TRBJ1-6; len: 13; d_gene: .; abundance: .; v_gene: TRBV4-1
CDR3nt: TGCGCCAGCAGTGAGTTTGGGAGCAATCAGCCCCAGCATTTT; CDR3aa: CASSEFGSNQPQHF; j_gene: TRBJ1-5; len: 14; d_gene: .; abundance: .; v_gene: TRBV10-1
CDR3nt: TGTGCCAGCAGCCCTAGCGGGTCTAGCTCCTACGAGCAGTACTTC; CDR3aa: CASSPSGSSSYEQYF; j_gene: TRBJ2-7; len: 15; d_gene: TRBD2; abundance: .; v_gene: TRBV9
CDR3nt: TGTGCCAGCAGTGAAATGTCCTCCTACGAGCAGTACTTC; CDR3aa: CASSEMSSYEQYF; j_gene: TRBJ2-7; len: 13; d_gene: .; abundance: .; v_gene: TRBV2
CDR3nt: TGTGCCAGCAGCTTAGCCGGGACAGGGCCGTATTTT; CDR3aa: CASSLAGTGPYF; j_gene: TRBJ2-3; len: 12; d_gene: TRBD1; abundance: .; v_gene: TRBV11-2
CDR3nt: TGTGCCAGCTCTCGCCTCGAGCCAATTGAAGCTTTCTTT; CDR3aa: CASSRLEPIEAFF; j_gene: TRBJ1-1; len: 13; d_gene: .; abundance: .; v_gene: TRBV27
CDR3nt: TGTGCCAGCAGTTCGGACGGGTACGAGCAGTACTTC; CDR3aa: CASSSDGYEQYF; j_gene: TRBJ2-7; len: 12; d_gene: .; abundance: .; v_gene: TRBV2
CDR3nt: TGTGCCAGCAGCGTTGTCGGACTAGCGGGGGTGGAGACCCAGTACTTC; CDR3aa: CASSVVGLAGVETQYF; j_gene: TRBJ2-5; len: 16; d_gene: TRBD2; abundance: .; v_gene: TRBV13
CDR3nt: TGTGCCAGCAGCAGGGGATACTACGAGCAGTACTTC; CDR3aa: CASSRGYYEQYF; j_gene: TRBJ2-7; len: 12; d_gene: .; abundance: .; v_gene: TRBV7-9
CDR3nt: TGCGCCAGCAGCCTACCTTCGGACAGGGTCAACTATGGCTACACCTTC; CDR3aa: CASSLPSDRVNYGYTF; j_gene: TRBJ1-2; len: 16; d_gene: TRBD1; abundance: few; v_gene: TRBV5-1
CDR3nt: TGTGCCAGCAGCTTCCCGCTCGATCCGGGGACAGGAACAGCCTACGAGCAGTACTTC; CDR3aa: CASSFPLDPGTGTAYEQYF; j_gene: TRBJ2-7; len: 19; d_gene: TRBD1; abundance: .; v_gene: TRBV7-6
CDR3nt: TGTGCCAGCAGCTCCTACAGGGAAGAGCGAGAGACCCAGTACTTC; CDR3aa: CASSSYREERETQYF; j_gene: TRBJ2-5; len: 15; d_gene: .; abundance: .; v_gene: TRBV5-6
CDR3nt: TGTGCCAGCAGTCCAGGGACCGCCAATCAGCCCCAGCATTTT; CDR3aa: CASSPGTANQPQHF; j_gene: TRBJ1-5; len: 14; d_gene: .; abundance: .; v_gene: TRBV28
CDR3nt: TGTGCCAGTAGGGGTCCGGGACGAGGCACTGAAGCTTTCTTT; CDR3aa: CASRGPGRGTEAFF; j_gene: TRBJ1-1; len: 14; d_gene: .; abundance: .; v_gene: TRBV19
CDR3nt: TGTGCCAGCAGCGTGGAAGGGGGCACCCCCCAAGAGACCCAGTACTTC; CDR3aa: CASSVEGGTPQETQYF; j_gene: TRBJ2-5; len: 16; d_gene: TRBD1; abundance: .; v_gene: TRBV9
CDR3nt: TGTGCCAGCAGCTTGGGGCTAGCGGGTTATACCTACGAGCAGTACTTC; CDR3aa: CASSLGLAGYTYEQYF; j_gene: TRBJ2-7; len: 16; d_gene: TRBD2; abundance: .; v_gene: TRBV13
CDR3nt: TGTGCCAGCATGGCGGAAAACTATGGCTACACCTTC; CDR3aa: CASMAENYGYTF; j_gene: TRBJ1-2; len: 12; d_gene: .; abundance: .; v_gene: TRBV27
CDR3nt: TGTGCCAGCTCACCACTTGACAGCATGGGCCCGCTAGAGCAGTACTTC; CDR3aa: CASSPLDSMGPLEQYF; j_gene: TRBJ2-7; len: 16; d_gene: .; abundance: .; v_gene: TRBV18
CDR3nt: TGTGCCAGTAGTCCTGGAAGCGGGGGCTTTTACAATGAGCAGTTCTTC; CDR3aa: CASSPGSGGFYNEQFF; j_gene: TRBJ2-1; len: 16; d_gene: TRBD2; abundance: .; v_gene: TRBV19